This section outlines one T cell receptor beta chain sequence together with its context. Its antigen is undetermined. Produced via immunoSEQ multiplex PCR; TCRdb's table is partial and in-frame only. The data show roughly 52,000 clones, with approximately 88% seen just once and about 6.7% held by the top ten. This specimen belongs to a study of cytomegalovirus exposure and HLA in healthy donors. Study overall: The 120 validation repertoires and the approximately 700 first-cohort repertoires shared a platform, a later analysis reported. General observations from the study: Subsequent analysis showed first-cohort TCR clusters tending to co-occur in more than 95 validation repertoires. Some TCR beta chains (roughly 160 of them) were listed as cytomegalovirus-associated.

Germline V gene sequence: CDR1 MNHEY, CDR2 SVGAGI. There are 15 residues in the CDR3. Deletions cut 0 bases from V and 0 bases from J, with 5 bases between. The sequence was collected from a woman aged 25 to 39 in good health and CMV-seronegative. J is TRBJ2-2 and V is TRBV6-5; D is possibly TRBD1 (5 bases). Sequencing was performed on PBMCs. The CDR3 loop reads CASSYSRANTGELFF. The CDR3 DNA is TGTGCCAGCAGTTACTCCAGGGCGAACACCGGGGAGCTGTTTTTT.